This note documents a single T cell receptor (beta chain) sequence. Its target is unknown. The data were produced by immunoSEQ multiplex PCR, yet TCRdb's version contains in-frame clones alone and is incomplete. In the table there are about 130,000 clones, roughly nine tenths of which are singletons. Trimming left V 2 bases short and J 1 base short, with 9 bases between. This CDR3 comprises 14 residues. The germline gives CDR1 SGHNT, CDR2 YYREEE (reference sequence). This sample is drawn from a study of cytomegalovirus exposure and HLA in healthy donors. Notes on the study in general: Among TCR beta chains, those listed as cytomegalovirus-associated numbered more than 150.

This chain joins TRBV5-4 and TRBJ2-5; D possibly corresponds to TRBD2 (5 bases). The specimen was PBMCs. This clonotype was obtained from a woman between 18 and 29 years old in good health and CMV-seronegative. The CDR3 sequence: CASSFPAVQETQYF. The DNA of the CDR3 is TGTGCCAGCAGCTTTCCAGCGGTCCAAGAGACCCAGTACTTC.